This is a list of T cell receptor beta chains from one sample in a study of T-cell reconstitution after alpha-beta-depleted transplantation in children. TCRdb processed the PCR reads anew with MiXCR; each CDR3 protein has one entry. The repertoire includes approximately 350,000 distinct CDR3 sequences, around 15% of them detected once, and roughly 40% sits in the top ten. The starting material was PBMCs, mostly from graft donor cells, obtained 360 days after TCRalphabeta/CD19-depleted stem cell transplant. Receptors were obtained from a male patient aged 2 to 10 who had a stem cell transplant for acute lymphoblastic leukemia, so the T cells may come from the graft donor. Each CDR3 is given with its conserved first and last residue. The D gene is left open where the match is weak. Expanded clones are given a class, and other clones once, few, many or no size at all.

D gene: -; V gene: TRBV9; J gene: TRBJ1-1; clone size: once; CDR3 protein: CASSVGTGLNTEAFF
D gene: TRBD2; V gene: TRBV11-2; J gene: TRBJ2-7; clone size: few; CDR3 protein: CASSHRLAGGREQYF
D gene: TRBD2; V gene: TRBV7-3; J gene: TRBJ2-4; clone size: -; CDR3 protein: CASSPPGLDIQYF
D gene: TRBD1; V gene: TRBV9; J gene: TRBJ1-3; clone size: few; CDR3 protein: CASSVDRGTAGNTIYF
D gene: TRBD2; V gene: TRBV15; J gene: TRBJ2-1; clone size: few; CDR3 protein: CATSPYSGGSYNEQFF
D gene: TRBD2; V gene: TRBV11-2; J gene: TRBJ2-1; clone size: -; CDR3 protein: CASSLDLSGRAYNEQFF
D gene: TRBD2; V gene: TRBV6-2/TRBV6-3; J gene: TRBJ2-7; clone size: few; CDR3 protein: CASRDLGRGDEQYF
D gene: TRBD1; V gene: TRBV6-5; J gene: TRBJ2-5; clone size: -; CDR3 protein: CASSYTRDSQETQYF
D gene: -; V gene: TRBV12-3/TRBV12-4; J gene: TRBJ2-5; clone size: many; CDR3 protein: CASSTTAYQETQYF
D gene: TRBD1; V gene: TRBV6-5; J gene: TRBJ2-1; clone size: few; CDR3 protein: CASSYSGQGAYEQFF
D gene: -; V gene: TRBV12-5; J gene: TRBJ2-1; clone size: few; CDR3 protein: CASGSTSSYNEQFF
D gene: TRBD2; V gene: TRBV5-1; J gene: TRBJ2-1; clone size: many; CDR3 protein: CASGTSGTYSYNEQFF
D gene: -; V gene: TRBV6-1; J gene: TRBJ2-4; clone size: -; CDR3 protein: CASTLDIGAKNIQYF
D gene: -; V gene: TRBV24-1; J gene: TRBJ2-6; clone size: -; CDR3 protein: CATSDRDAGANVLTF
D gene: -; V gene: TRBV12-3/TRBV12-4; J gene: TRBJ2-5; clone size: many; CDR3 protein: CASTTSGETQYF
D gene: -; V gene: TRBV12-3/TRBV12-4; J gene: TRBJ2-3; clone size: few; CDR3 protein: CASSQVGIGDTQYF
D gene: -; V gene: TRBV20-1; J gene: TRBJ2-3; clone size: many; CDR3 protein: CSASPASDTQYF
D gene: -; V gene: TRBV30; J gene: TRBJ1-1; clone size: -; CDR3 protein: CAWGGREGNTEAFF
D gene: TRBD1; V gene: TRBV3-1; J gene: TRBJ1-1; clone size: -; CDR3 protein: CASSQDPVTGPEAFF
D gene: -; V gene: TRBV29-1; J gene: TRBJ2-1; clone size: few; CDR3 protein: CSGSRRAGYNEQFF
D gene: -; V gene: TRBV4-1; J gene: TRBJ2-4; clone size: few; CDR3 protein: CASSQPLETDLAKNIQYF
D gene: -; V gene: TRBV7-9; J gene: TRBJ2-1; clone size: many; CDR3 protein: CASSSRAGWPNEQFF